The 10 T cell receptor beta chains given below trace back to one sample, sequenced in a study of identical twins. Each CDR3 protein gets one entry after TCRdb re-called the 5' RACE reads with MiXCR. This table holds some 790,000 distinct CDR3 sequences, 15% to 20% found once. The sample was also linked to a second study, of T cells expressing NK-cell markers.

The sample consisted of PBMCs. The receptors originated from a young woman in good health.

The rearrangement uses TRBV24-1 and TRBJ2-1; D is possibly TRBD2 (6 bases). Per the germline V gene, CDR1 is KGHDR and CDR2 is SFDVKD. Trimming left V 5 bases short and J 0 bases short, with 10 bases between. The CDR3 is 15 residues long. The DNA for the CDR3 is TGTGCCACCAGTGGTGGGGGGAGCTCCTACAATGAGCAGTTCTTC. This encodes CATSGGGSSYNEQFF.

This clonotype has just a few counts. The gene calls are TRBV3-1 and TRBJ2-1; 8 bases are shared with TRBD1. The V gene's germline CDR1 is LGHDT and CDR2 YNNKEL (reference sequence). The CDR3 loop spans 12 amino acids. Unmatched junction bases numbered 4, after V lost 2 bases and J lost 13 bases. The CDR3 is CASSQSGGRQFF. In nucleotides, the CDR3 is TGTGCCAGCAGCCAATCAGGGGGCCGCCAGTTCTTC.

This clonotype showed up just a few times. The chain uses TRBV29-1 and TRBJ2-5; 11 bases are shared with TRBD2. The CDR3 contains 14 residues. Germline-derived CDR1 and CDR2 are SQVTM and ANQGSEA. V was pared by 4 bases and J by 3 bases, with 4 bases of the junction left unmatched. CDR3: CSVAGTSGEETQYF. The CDR3 nucleotides are TGCAGCGTTGCCGGGACTAGCGGTGAAGAGACCCAGTACTTC.

The chain's CDR3 is CASRTSGNSYNEQFF. In nucleotides, the CDR3 is TGCGCCAGCAGGACTAGCGGAAACTCCTACAATGAGCAGTTCTTC. The V and J genes are TRBV5-1 and TRBJ2-1, with 9 positions matching TRBD2. This CDR3 is 15 amino acids long. Germline CDR1 and CDR2: SGHRS and YFSETQ. The trim removed 5 bases at V and 0 bases at J, leaving 3 bases unmatched. The whole variable domain, filled in from reference TRBV5-1 and TRBJ2-1, reads KAGVTQTPRYLIKTRGQQVTLSCSPISGHRSVSWYQQTPGQGLQFLFEYFSETQRNKGNFPGRFSGRQFSNSRSEMNVSTLELGDSALYLCASRTSGNSYNEQFFGPGTRLTVL.

This chain links TRBV20-1 with TRBJ2-5; D possibly corresponds to TRBD1 (5 bases). V was cut by 6 bases and J by 10 bases, with 18 bases left in between. This CDR3 contains 12 residues. Germline V gene sequence: CDR1 DFQATT, CDR2 SNEGSKA (reference sequence). The CDR3 loop reads CSAHGQGRFQYF. Written as DNA, the CDR3 is TGCAGTGCCCACGGGCAGGGAAGGTTCCAGTACTTC.

V and J are TRBV6-1 and TRBJ2-1; D is possibly TRBD2 (6 bases). Trimming cost V 7 bases and J 10 bases, with 14 bases left between them. Germline CDR1 reads MNHNS; CDR2 reads SASEGT. CDR3 size: 12 residues. The CDR3 bases are TGTGCCAGCAACCTGTCCCGGGGGGAGCAGTTCTTC. Its protein product is CASNLSRGEQFF.

The rearrangement links TRBV19 to TRBJ2-3, with D possibly matching TRBD1 (5 bases). CDR3 length: 13 amino acids. V dropped 10 bases and J dropped 2 bases, with 13 bases sitting between them. The germline gives CDR1 LNHDA, CDR2 SQIVND (reference sequence). CDR3 in DNA: TGTGCCACACGGTGGGGCAACACAGATACGCAGTATTTT. Its protein is CATRWGNTDTQYF.

In its sample, this clonotype was seen many times. V usage is TRBV20-1 and J usage is TRBJ2-3; 7 nucleotides line up with TRBD2. CDR1 is DFQATT and CDR2 is SNEGSKA in the germline V gene (reference sequence). The CDR3 totals 13 residues. J gave up 2 bases and V 3 bases, and 2 bases lay outside the gene matches. In DNA form, the CDR3 reads TGCAGTGCTAGGGGACTACTCACAGATACGCAGTATTTT. It specifies CSARGLLTDTQYF.

This clonotype was seen a handful of times. The chain has TRBV5-1 and TRBJ2-1; D remains unclear. V was shortened by 5 bases and J by 9 bases, with 18 bases between the two germline ends. This CDR3 is built from 14 residues. Germline values: CDR1 SGHRS, CDR2 YFSETQ. Here the CDR3 DNA reads TGCGCCAGCAGGGTGGGGTGGCAGTCCATTGAGCAGTTCTTC. This translates into CASRVGWQSIEQFF.

The chain combines TRBV7-9 with TRBJ1-2, with 8 positions matching TRBD1. Germline values: CDR1 SEHNR, CDR2 FQNEAQ (reference sequence). The CDR3 has 13 residues. The V segment lost 5 bases and the J segment 8 bases; nucleotides outside the gene matches: 7. The CDR3 sequence: CASSDDRGRGYTF. The CDR3 DNA reads as TGTGCCAGCAGCGATGACAGGGGAAGGGGCTACACCTTC.